One and the same sample provided the 26 T cell receptor beta chains below, sequenced in a study of CD8+CD57+ T cells in acquired aplastic anemia. The use of genomic DNA as template underpinned the TCR beta VDJ and CDR3 profiling. Using its own MiXCR run on the reads, TCRdb lists one record per CDR3 protein. The sample holds more than 150,000 distinct CDR3 sequences, 40% to 50% seen once. Sequenced input: sorted CD4+, CD8+, or CD8+CD57+ T cells (not recorded which) from PBMCs. These receptors were obtained from a human donor in good health.

This clonotype was detected many times. This rearrangement joins TRBV5-1 to TRBJ2-1, with 12 bases matching TRBD2. V lost 5 bases to trimming and J lost 7 bases; unmatched junction nucleotides: 4. This CDR3 contains 14 residues. The germline V gene has CDR1 SGHRS and CDR2 YFSETQ. As DNA, the CDR3 is TGCGCCAGCAGGCAAGGGACTAGCGGGAATGAGCAGTTCTTC. Its translation is CASRQGTSGNEQFF.

The table lists this clonotype with many counts. V gene TRBV5-1 combines with J gene TRBJ2-3; D unresolved. CDR1 and CDR2 from the germline V gene are SGHRS and YFSETQ. The CDR3 spans 14 residues. V lost 1 base, J lost 2 bases, and 8 bases lay in between. The CDR3 loop is CASSLIVDTDTQYF. The CDR3 DNA reads TGCGCCAGCAGCTTGATAGTTGACACAGATACGCAGTATTTT.

A note on this clonotype: Just one base apart from a much larger clone, this may be a read error. The rearrangement uses TRBV5-1 and TRBJ2-1, with D possibly being TRBD1 (6 bases). There are 15 residues in the CDR3. V shed 1 base and J shed 9 bases, with 17 bases lying between them. Germline CDR1 and CDR2: SGHRS and YFSETQ. The DNA for the CDR3 is TGCGCCAGCAGCTTGATGGACAGACGGCTTAGTGAGCAGTTCTTC. It translates to CASSLMDRRLSEQFF. Complete variable domain (other parts from reference TRBV5-1 and TRBJ2-1): KAGVTQTPRYLIKTRGQQVTLSCSPISGHRSVSWYQQTPGQGLQFLFEYFSETQRNKGNFPGRFSGRQFSNSRSEMNVSTLELGDSALYLCASSLMDRRLSEQFFGPGTRLTVL.

The chain combines TRBV29-1 with TRBJ2-3; D remains unclear. CDR1 is SQVTM and CDR2 is ANQGSEA in the germline V gene. Between the trimmed V and J ends, which lost 4 bases and 6 bases, there was a span of 17 bases. The CDR3 runs to 14 residues. CDR3 DNA sequence: TGCAGCGTTGGTGCCGCTCGAATTACGGATACGCAGTATTTT. Its translation is CSVGAARITDTQYF.

This rearrangement joins TRBV25-1 to TRBJ1-6, with D tentatively TRBD1 (6 bases). The CDR3 covers 15 residues. The germline gives CDR1 MGHDK, CDR2 SYGVNS. V lost 3 bases to trimming and J lost 4 bases, with 10 bases between them. CDR3 DNA sequence: TGTGCCAGCAGTGAGCGGACAGTTTATAATTCACCCCTCCACTTT. Amino acid sequence: CASSERTVYNSPLHF.

A few counts support this clonotype. One end of the junction varies from germline; a read error may be responsible. The rearrangement joins TRBV15 to TRBJ1-5; D remains ambiguous. The V gene's germline CDR1 is LNHNV and CDR2 YYDKDF (reference sequence). The CDR3 has 15 residues. As DNA, the CDR3 is TGTGCCACTAGCAGAGATCGTGGCACTAATCAGCCCCAGCATTTT. Translated, it gives CATSRDRGTNQPQHF.

The sample holds one count of this clonotype. One junction end does not reproduce the germline sequence, and a read error may be involved. The chain is built from TRBV6-5 and TRBJ2-5; 14 bases agree with TRBD2. Germline-derived CDR1 and CDR2 are MNHEY and SVGAGI. This CDR3 spans 17 amino acids. CDR3 sequence reads: CASSNPTSGRARETQHF. The CDR3 nucleotides are TGTGCCAGCAGTAACCCGACTAGCGGGAGGGCGCGGGAGACCCAGCACTTC.

This clonotype appeared many times. This chain connects TRBV4-1 to TRBJ2-3; the D is unclear. The V end lost 1 base, the J end lost 6 bases, and 8 bases lay between the germline ends. Looked up from germline, CDR1 is MGHRA and CDR2 is YSYEKL. The CDR3 totals 13 residues. The CDR3 nucleotides are TGCGCCAGCAGCCAAGCCCGCCGGGATACGCAGTATTTT. Protein: CASSQARRDTQYF.

This clonotype was recorded at least ten times. V is TRBV19 and J is TRBJ2-1, with TRBD2 matching over 10 bases. Germline V gene lookup returns CDR1 LNHDA and CDR2 SQIVND (reference sequence). This CDR3 has 16 residues. V was clipped by 5 bases and J by 5 bases; unmatched bases: 9. CDR3 loop: CASSGASGRSNNEQFF. The CDR3 DNA sequence: TGTGCCAGTAGTGGTGCTAGCGGGAGATCCAACAATGAGCAGTTCTTC.

This clonotype has at least ten counts. The chain carries TRBV7-8 and TRBJ2-3; the D gene is possibly TRBD2 (5 bases). This CDR3 is built from 16 residues. The V end lost 2 bases, the J end lost 2 bases, and 14 bases lay between the germline ends. Germline V gene data show CDR1 as SGHVS and CDR2 as FQNEAQ. CDR3 DNA sequence: TGTGCCAGCAGCTTAAAAATGTTCGGGATCACAGATACGCAGTATTTT. Protein: CASSLKMFGITDTQYF.

This clonotype was detected a few times. This chain joins TRBV29-1 and TRBJ1-1; no firm D call. The CDR3 has 14 amino acids. V was clipped by 7 bases and J by 1 base, with 16 bases between them. Germline V gene sequence: CDR1 SQVTM, CDR2 ANQGSEA. The CDR3 sequence is CSATGKPSNTEAFF. In DNA, the CDR3 is TGCAGCGCCACCGGGAAGCCCTCGAACACTGAAGCTTTCTTT.

This clonotype was observed a handful of times. This rearrangement joins TRBV5-1 to TRBJ1-6, with D possibly matching TRBD1 (5 bases). CDR1 SGHRS and CDR2 YFSETQ come from the germline V gene. This CDR3 contains 13 residues. V was cut by 9 bases and J by 9 bases, with 16 bases left in between. The CDR3 nucleotides read TGCGCCACCAAGTTCAGGGAGAGTTCACCCCTCCACTTT. Translation gives CATKFRESSPLHF.

The rearrangement links TRBV9 to TRBJ2-4, with D possibly matching TRBD2 (5 bases). CDR3 size: 16 residues. CDR1 and CDR2 (germline): SGDLS, YYNGEE. Deletions cut 7 bases from V and 1 base from J, with 18 bases between. CDR3 sequence: CASSFRTGGAKNIQYF. In nucleotides, the CDR3 is TGTGCCAGCTCATTCCGGACTGGTGGGGCCAAAAACATTCAGTACTTC.

In DNA form, the CDR3 reads TGTGCCAGCAGCTTAGCCCCGGCGCCAGACTTCTCCTACGAGCAGTACTTC. Its protein is CASSLAPAPDFSYEQYF. The chain has TRBV7-8 and TRBJ2-7; D gene uncertain. Germline V gives CDR1 SGHVS, CDR2 FQNEAQ. Between the trimmed V and J ends, which lost 0 bases and 0 bases, there was a span of 15 bases. The CDR3 covers 17 residues.

In this sample, this clonotype turned up a few times. V gene TRBV6-1 combines with J gene TRBJ2-1, with TRBD1 identical over 9 bases. The V segment lost 6 bases and the J segment 6 bases; nucleotides outside the gene matches: 9. Germline V gene sequence: CDR1 MNHNS, CDR2 SASEGT. CDR3 length: 15 residues. CDR3 protein: CASRNQGQGLNEQFF. The CDR3 DNA reads as TGTGCCAGCAGGAACCAGGGACAGGGCCTCAATGAGCAGTTCTTC.

Ten or more counts support this clonotype. The gene calls are TRBV20-1 and TRBJ1-5; D is unresolved. The germline gives CDR1 DFQATT, CDR2 SNEGSKA (reference sequence). Trimming left V 2 bases short and J 2 bases short, with 4 bases between. The CDR3 extends over 12 amino acids. The chain's CDR3 is CSARQGNQPQHF. CDR3 DNA sequence: TGCAGTGCTAGACAGGGCAATCAGCCCCAGCATTTT.

The chain couples TRBV6-2 or TRBV6-3 to TRBJ1-1; the D gene is possibly TRBD1 (5 bases). Deletions cut 10 bases from V and 3 bases from J, with 24 bases between. The CDR3 runs to 16 residues. In germline, CDR1 is MNHEY, CDR2 SVGEGT. The DNA for the CDR3 is TGTGCCACCAGCGGCCCCTGGGGGTCAGATGACACTGAAGCTTTCTTT. Protein sequence: CATSGPWGSDDTEAFF.

The J gene is TRBJ2-3, the V gene TRBV5-4; D not resolved. V lost 3 bases and J lost 6, with 11 bases in between. The germline CDR1 and CDR2 sequences are SGHNT and YYREEE (reference sequence). This CDR3 is 13 amino acids long. CDR3 sequence (DNA): TGTGCCAGCAGCTCCGATCGCGTGGATACGCAGTATTTT. Protein: CASSSDRVDTQYF. The full variable domain, with the rest looked up from reference TRBV5-4 and TRBJ2-3, is ETGVTQSPTHLIKTRGQQVTLRCSSQSGHNTVSWYQQALGQGPQFIFQYYREEENGRGNFPPRFSGLQFPNYSSELNVNALELDDSALYLCASSSDRVDTQYFGPGTRLTVL.

This chain uses TRBV19 with TRBJ2-7, with 7 bases lining up with TRBD1. CDR3 length: 15 residues. V lost 6 bases and J lost 4; bases outside the gene matches: 12. Germline assignment: CDR1 LNHDA and CDR2 SQIVND (reference sequence). CDR3: CASSFAWTGSYEQYF. In DNA form, the CDR3 reads TGTGCCAGTAGCTTCGCGTGGACAGGCTCATACGAGCAGTACTTC.

The chain couples TRBV7-9 to TRBJ1-1; no clear D. This CDR3 has 14 residues. Germline V gene lookup returns CDR1 SEHNR and CDR2 FQNEAQ (reference sequence). V gave up 6 bases and J gave up 1 base, with 12 bases separating them. The CDR3: CASSLLDTNTEAFF. The CDR3 DNA follows: TGTGCCAGCAGTTTGCTCGATACGAACACTGAAGCTTTCTTT.

This clonotype was seen a single time. V and J are TRBV20-1 and TRBJ1-6; 7 bases map to TRBD1. Trimming removed 0 bases from V and 6 bases from J; junction bases left unmatched: 8. Germline V gene lookup returns CDR1 DFQATT and CDR2 SNEGSKA (reference sequence). The CDR3 is 16 amino acids. CDR3 loop: CSARDWAGGRNSPLHF. DNA for the CDR3: TGCAGTGCTAGAGACTGGGCAGGGGGTCGTAATTCACCCCTCCACTTT.

This clonotype was recorded at least ten times. The V and J genes are TRBV20-1 and TRBJ1-5; 8 bases map to TRBD1. The CDR3 contains 15 residues. The germline V gene encodes CDR1 DFQATT and CDR2 SNEGSKA (reference sequence). V gave up 1 base and J gave up 5 bases; unmatched junction bases: 7. The CDR3 loop reads CSARATGAADQPQHF. The CDR3, as DNA: TGCAGTGCTAGAGCGACAGGGGCGGCGGATCAGCCCCAGCATTTT.

The CDR3 loop is CASSRRLVSYEQYF. The CDR3 DNA is TGTGCCAGCAGTCGACGACTAGTCTCCTACGAGCAGTACTTC. The rearrangement joins TRBV12-3 or TRBV12-4 to TRBJ2-7; possibly TRBD2 for D (6 bases). This CDR3 spans 14 amino acids. V lost 5 bases, J lost 0 bases, and 11 bases lay in between.

A note on this clonotype: Since the CDR3 does not end with the conserved phenylalanine or tryptophan, this likely comes from a read error. The rearrangement links TRBV10-3 to TRBJ2-7; TRBD2 agrees at 8 bases. Germline V CDR1 and CDR2: ENHRY, SYGVKD. This CDR3 comprises 15 residues. Trimming at V came to 8 bases and at J to 4 bases, leaving 13 bases not matched to a gene. The CDR3 DNA reads TGTGCCATCGCGTCTTCGGCTAGCGGGTTTTACGAGCAGTACCTC. This encodes CAIASSASGFYEQYL.

This chain joins TRBV2 and TRBJ1-6; TRBD1 aligns across 10 bases. V was pared by 10 bases and J by 9 bases, with 6 bases of the junction left unmatched. The CDR3 length is 13 residues. CDR1 and CDR2 from the germline V gene are SNHLY and FYNNEI. The CDR3 region is CANRDRGISPLHF. Here the CDR3 DNA reads TGTGCCAACCGGGACAGGGGCATTTCACCCCTCCACTTT.

This clonotype was counted once. The chain carries TRBV27 and TRBJ1-3; D gene unclear. From germline, CDR1 is MNHEY and CDR2 SMNVEV (reference sequence). This CDR3 is 14 amino acids long. V gave up 5 bases and J gave up 8 bases, with 16 bases separating them. CDR3 amino acids: CASSLRAGGYTIYF. The CDR3 region has the DNA TGTGCCAGCAGTCTCCGCGCCGGAGGGTACACCATATATTTT.